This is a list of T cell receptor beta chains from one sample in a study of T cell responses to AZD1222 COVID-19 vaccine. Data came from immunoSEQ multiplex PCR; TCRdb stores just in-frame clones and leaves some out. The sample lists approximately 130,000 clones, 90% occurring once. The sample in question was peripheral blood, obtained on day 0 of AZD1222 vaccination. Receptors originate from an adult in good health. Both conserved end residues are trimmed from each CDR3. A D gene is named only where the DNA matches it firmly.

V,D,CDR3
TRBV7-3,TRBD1,ASSLTGGRQPQH
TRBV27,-,ASSQQQGPRITDTQY
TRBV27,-,ASSLSQAPAYEQY
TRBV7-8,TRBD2,ASSPQREYPYNEQF
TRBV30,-,AWSGGLKLYGYT
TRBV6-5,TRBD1,ASSYKGAVYGYT
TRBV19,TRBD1,ASRGQGSNTEAF
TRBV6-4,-,ASTGTPGQGSAF
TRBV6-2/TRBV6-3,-,ASSYAVDGAGGETEAF
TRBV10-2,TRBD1,ASRATGGPGNTIY
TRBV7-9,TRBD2,ASSTISGRGSYNEQF
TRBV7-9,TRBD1,ASSLVEQGHGYT
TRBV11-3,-,ASSARISPSEQF
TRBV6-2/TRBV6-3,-,ASSPGPTITDGYT
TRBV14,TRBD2,ASSQDSGEGRTQY
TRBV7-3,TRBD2,ASSHSGSSYNEQF
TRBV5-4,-,ASSLGGPNSPLH
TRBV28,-,ATMGRAYGYT
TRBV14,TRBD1,ASSPITGGLGGYT
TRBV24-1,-,ATSDSTGSVQY
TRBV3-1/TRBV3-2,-,ASSHRTAGEKLF
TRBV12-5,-,ASGLEMRQSQTGTEAF
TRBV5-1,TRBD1,ASSARDRARDTIY
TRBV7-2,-,ASSLGRLRTDTQY
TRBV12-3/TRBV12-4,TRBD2,ASTLAGRMRF